This T cell receptor (beta chain) was retrieved from a study of shared T cell receptors in the human thymus. Assay used: immunoSEQ multiplex PCR; TCRdb lists only in-frame clones, some missing. The sample yields about 380,000 clones, more than 85% seen once. The CDR3 totals 15 residues. Per the germline V gene, CDR1 is LNHNV and CDR2 is YYDKDF (reference sequence). The V end lost 3 bases, the J end lost 1 base, and 12 bases lay between the germline ends. This clone has a single count. The clonotype originates from a human donor. The V gene is TRBV15, the J gene TRBJ1-1; TRBD1 might be the D (5 bases). Sample: thymocytes. The CDR3 loop is CATSRGGEQNTEAFF. The CDR3 DNA reads as TGTGCCACCAGCAGGGGGGGGGAACAGAACACTGAAGCTTTCTTT.